The 31 T cell receptor beta chains below all came from one sample that was sequenced in a study of T cell responses to AZD1222 COVID-19 vaccine listed by TCRdb under 2021. The library was produced with the immunoSEQ multiplex PCR assay. In TCRdb, the immuneACCESS table is reduced to in-frame sequences with V and J assigned. These tables do not hold every clone; where another copy was compared, an unresolved V gene accounts for under half, and the others remain unexplained. This sample is represented by about 84,000 clones; roughly 85% of them were singletons. The top ten constitute about 12% of the sample. This sample's time point label indicates: about 28 days (+/-7) after the second vaccine dose. The sample here was peripheral blood, taken 28 days after the second AZD1222 dose. These receptors were obtained from an adult who received the AZD1222 COVID-19 vaccine.

The rearrangement uses TRBV19 and TRBJ2-2; 9 bases line up with TRBD2. Per the germline V gene, CDR1 is LNHDA and CDR2 is SQIVND (reference sequence). This CDR3 is 15 amino acids long. The junction had 2 bases not matched to a gene; V was cut back by 1 base and J by 5 bases. The CDR3 here is CASSIGGRATGELFF. The CDR3 DNA follows: TGTGCCAGTAGTATAGGCGGGAGGGCGACCGGGGAGCTGTTTTTT.

The chain couples TRBV5-1 to TRBJ2-3; TRBD2 agrees at 7 bases. This CDR3 contains 14 residues. Germline CDR1 is SGHRS and CDR2 is YFSETQ. Losses at the gene ends were 0 bases for V and 3 bases for J; bases not matched to a gene: 1. CDR3 in DNA: TGCGCCAGCAGCTTGGGAGCGGGGACAGATACGCAGTATTTT. Its protein product is CASSLGAGTDTQYF.

The chain uses TRBV9 and TRBJ1-2; no clear D. Germline assignment: CDR1 SGDLS and CDR2 YYNGEE. Trimming removed 0 bases from V and 2 bases from J, with 8 bases in between. This CDR3 spans 14 amino acids. In nucleotides, the CDR3 is TGTGCCAGCAGCGTAGATTTGCGGAACTATGGCTACACCTTC. Translating gives CASSVDLRNYGYTF.

V and J are TRBV28 and TRBJ1-1, with TRBD1 as a possible D gene (5 bases). V lost 10 bases, J lost 1 base, and 13 bases lay in between. Per germline, CDR1 MDHEN and CDR2 SYDVKM. The CDR3 loop spans 13 amino acids. CDR3 sequence: CATRRGGNTEAFF. The CDR3 bases are TGTGCCACCAGGCGGGGGGGGAACACTGAAGCTTTCTTT.

This clone appeared a few times. The chain uses TRBV2 and TRBJ1-5; D is uncertain. This CDR3 has 13 amino acids. Deletions cut 5 bases from V and 3 bases from J, with 8 bases between. The germline V gene has CDR1 SNHLY and CDR2 FYNNEI. The CDR3 loop reads CASSRNTNQPQHF. For the CDR3, the DNA is TGTGCCAGCAGTAGGAACACCAATCAGCCCCAGCATTTT.

This chain links TRBV5-1 with TRBJ2-3; the D gene could be TRBD1 or TRBD2 (5 bases each). V lost 4 bases and J 1 base, leaving 7 bases between the germline ends. This CDR3 is 13 amino acids long. Germline values: CDR1 SGHRS, CDR2 YFSETQ. The CDR3: CASSRDGTDTQYF. The DNA for the CDR3 is TGCGCCAGCAGCCGGGACGGCACAGATACGCAGTATTTT.

The genes are TRBV2 and TRBJ1-2; unclear D gene. There are 13 residues in the CDR3. The germline gives CDR1 SNHLY, CDR2 FYNNEI. V lost 1 base and J 5 bases, leaving 8 bases between the germline ends. The CDR3 coding sequence is TGTGCCAGCAGTGAAGAAGGAGGTTATGGCTACACCTTC. This gives the protein CASSEEGGYGYTF.

The chain recombines TRBV5-1 with TRBJ1-2; D not certain. Between the trimmed V and J ends, which lost 0 bases and 4 bases, there was a span of 7 bases. The CDR3 runs to 13 residues. Germline CDR1 is SGHRS and CDR2 is YFSETQ. CDR3 DNA: TGCGCCAGCAGCTTGGAAGGAGGCTATGGCTACACCTTC. Protein sequence: CASSLEGGYGYTF.

This clone showed up just a few times. The V call is TRBV5-1, the J call TRBJ2-5; D is possibly TRBD2 (5 bases). This CDR3 contains 16 residues. Trimming cost V 5 bases and J 4 bases, with 21 bases left between them. The germline V gene encodes CDR1 SGHRS and CDR2 YFSETQ. The CDR3 sequence: CASSGSRSGFLETQYF. The CDR3 DNA follows: TGCGCCAGCAGTGGATCGCGGAGCGGTTTTTTAGAGACCCAGTACTTC.

The rearrangement joins TRBV3-1 (or the pseudogene TRBV3-2) to TRBJ1-2; no reliable D call. V gave up 6 bases and J gave up 4 bases, with 18 bases separating them. CDR1 is LGHDT, CDR2 YNNKEL, per germline (reference sequence). The length of the CDR3 is 15 residues. CDR3 coding DNA: TGTGCCAGCAGTCATTCTGGCGCCCGGGGCTATGGCTACACCTTC. Translated: CASSHSGARGYGYTF.

CDR3 sequence: CASSYSGYEAFF. CDR3 in DNA: TGTGCCAGCAGTTACTCGGGTTATGAAGCTTTCTTT. The chain links TRBV6-5 to TRBJ1-1; D uncertain. Germline-derived CDR1 and CDR2 are MNHEY and SVGAGI. The CDR3 runs 12 residues. Trimming cost V 0 bases and J 7 bases, with 6 bases left between them.

This chain links TRBV10-3 with TRBJ2-1; 12 bases are a match to TRBD2. Germline loops: CDR1 ENHRY, CDR2 SYGVKD. Unmatched junction bases numbered 4, after V lost 3 bases and J lost 7 bases. This CDR3 is built from 15 residues. The CDR3: CAISDGTSGRNEQFF. The CDR3 DNA follows: TGTGCCATCAGTGACGGTACTAGCGGGAGGAATGAGCAGTTCTTC.

In its sample, this clone was seen once. The rearrangement joins TRBV7-3 to TRBJ2-1; 8 bases line up with TRBD2. Per germline, CDR1 SGHTA and CDR2 FQGTGA. This CDR3 is 15 amino acids long. V was pared by 5 bases and J by 3 bases, with 6 bases of the junction left unmatched. CDR3 sequence (DNA): TGTGCCAGCAGCCAAGGGAGCGGGAGCTACAATGAGCAGTTCTTC. Translation: CASSQGSGSYNEQFF.

The V call is TRBV3-1 (or the pseudogene TRBV3-2), the J call TRBJ2-7, with D possibly TRBD2 on 6 matching bases. This CDR3 is built from 14 residues. Trimming removed 3 bases at V and 3 bases at J, with 12 bases between. Per the germline V gene, CDR1 is LGHDT and CDR2 is YNNKEL (reference sequence). Here the CDR3 DNA reads TGTGCCAGCAGCCACACGGGACTCGGCTACGAGCAGTACTTC. Amino acid sequence: CASSHTGLGYEQYF.

The rearrangement joins TRBV19 to TRBJ1-2; D gene unclear. Germline loops: CDR1 LNHDA, CDR2 SQIVND (reference sequence). The germline V and J ends were trimmed by 0 bases and 8 bases, with 13 bases remaining between them. The CDR3 has 14 amino acids. This chain's CDR3 is CASSIDGGRKGYTF. DNA for the CDR3: TGTGCCAGTAGTATAGATGGTGGGAGAAAAGGCTACACCTTC.

This clone was detected only a few times. This chain links TRBV30 with TRBJ1-5; a weak D match, TRBD1 (5 bases). The germline V and J ends were trimmed by 3 bases and 2 bases, with 8 bases remaining between them. Germline V CDR1 and CDR2: GTSNPN, SVGIG (reference sequence). The CDR3 sequence is 13 residues long. The CDR3, as DNA: TGTGCCTGGAGCTTACAGGGCAATCAGCCCCAGCATTTT. Amino acid sequence: CAWSLQGNQPQHF.

This chain links TRBV18 with TRBJ1-1, with D hard to call. Germline CDR1 and CDR2: KGHSH and LQKENI. The CDR3 covers 14 residues. With 3 bases removed from V and 3 bases from J, the gap between germline ends came to 11 bases. For the CDR3, the DNA is TGTGCCAGCTCACCTCTGGCGGTGTACACTGAAGCTTTCTTT. Protein sequence: CASSPLAVYTEAFF. Complete variable domain (other parts from reference TRBV18 and TRBJ1-1): NAGVMQNPRHLVRRRGQEARLRCSPMKGHSHVYWYRQLPEEGLKFMVYLQKENIIDESGMPKERFSAEFPKEGPSILRIQQVVRGDSAAYFCASSPLAVYTEAFFGQGTRLTVV.

A few counts support this clone. The V gene is TRBV29-1, the J gene TRBJ2-5; D may correspond to TRBD1 or TRBD2 (6 bases each). CDR3 length: 15 amino acids. The germline V gene has CDR1 SQVTM and CDR2 ANQGSEA. V lost 0 bases and J 4 bases, leaving 15 bases between the germline ends. The CDR3 loop reads CSVEEEGVNVETQYF. The CDR3 coding sequence is TGCAGCGTTGAAGAGGAGGGGGTAAATGTAGAGACCCAGTACTTC.

The genes are TRBV7-2 and TRBJ1-1; D uncertain. CDR1 and CDR2 from the germline V gene are SGHTA and FQGNSA. The CDR3 loop spans 15 amino acids. V lost 6 bases and J lost 0, with 14 bases in between. Here the CDR3 DNA reads TGTGCCAGCAGATCGGGCGGTATGGTGAACACTGAAGCTTTCTTT. Translated, it gives CASRSGGMVNTEAFF.

This clone was detected only a few times. The chain couples TRBV6-5 to TRBJ1-1, with D perhaps TRBD1 (5 bases). V lost 7 bases to trimming and J lost 3 bases, with 18 bases between them. The CDR3 spans 15 residues. In germline, CDR1 is MNHEY, CDR2 SVGAGI. As DNA, the CDR3 is TGTGCCAGCAATCTCCGGTCAGGGAAGGACACTGAAGCTTTCTTT. Protein: CASNLRSGKDTEAFF.

Concerning this clone itself: Other DNA sequences from this sample encode an identical CDR3 as well. This chain uses TRBV7-2 with TRBJ1-1, with D perhaps TRBD1 (5 bases). Trimming removed 1 base from V and 0 bases from J, with 6 bases in between. The germline CDR1 and CDR2 sequences are SGHTA and FQGNSA. There are 14 residues in the CDR3. Here the CDR3 DNA reads TGTGCCAGCAGCTTAGACAGGTTGAACACTGAAGCTTTCTTT. Protein sequence: CASSLDRLNTEAFF.

This chain uses TRBV2 with TRBJ2-7; TRBD1 matches at 7 bases. CDR3 size: 14 residues. J was trimmed by 3 bases and V by 2 bases; bases with no gene match: 4. Germline V CDR1 and CDR2: SNHLY, FYNNEI. The CDR3 loop is CASSERQGYYEQYF. Here the CDR3 DNA reads TGTGCCAGCAGTGAACGACAGGGTTACTACGAGCAGTACTTC.

The chain combines TRBV5-1 with TRBJ2-1, with 8 bases matching TRBD1. The CDR3 is 15 residues long. Looked up from germline, CDR1 is SGHRS and CDR2 is YFSETQ. The V gene end was trimmed by 4 bases and the J gene end by 1 base; junction bases not matched to a gene: 4. The DNA of the CDR3 is TGCGCCAGCAGCACCGGACAGGGATCCTACAATGAGCAGTTCTTC. Translating gives CASSTGQGSYNEQFF.

The chain links TRBV19 to TRBJ1-1; D is ambiguous. This CDR3 is 10 amino acids long. Germline values: CDR1 LNHDA, CDR2 SQIVND (reference sequence). The V gene lost 9 bases and the J gene lost 1 base, with 3 bases spanning the gap. The CDR3 DNA sequence: TGTGCCAGAAGGAACACTGAAGCTTTCTTT. Protein product: CARRNTEAFF.

The rearrangement links TRBV6-5 to TRBJ2-7, with TRBD1 matching over 8 bases. The CDR3 is 11 residues long. In germline, CDR1 is MNHEY, CDR2 SVGAGI. The CDR3 spells CASIDQGAPYV. CDR3 nucleotides: TGTGCCAGCATCGATCAGGGGGCCCCCTATGTC.

V and J are TRBV15 and TRBJ2-5; TRBD2 matches 8 bases. CDR1 is LNHNV, CDR2 YYDKDF, per germline (reference sequence). This CDR3 contains 16 residues. V lost 3 bases to trimming and J lost 1 base; unmatched junction nucleotides: 7. The CDR3 region has the DNA TGTGCCACCAGCAGGGCTACTAGCGGCGGCCAAGAGACCCAGTACTTC. It is translated as CATSRATSGGQETQYF. The full variable domain, completed using reference TRBV15 and TRBJ2-5, is DAMVIQNPRYQVTQFGKPVTLSCSQTLNHNVMYWYQQKSSQAPKLLFHYYDKDFNNEADTPDNFQSRRPNTSFCFLDIRSPGLGDTAMYLCATSRATSGGQETQYFGPGTRLLVL.

V is TRBV12-3 or TRBV12-4 and J is TRBJ2-5; D gene unclear. Trimming left V 3 bases short and J 8 bases short, with 7 bases between. CDR3 length equals 11 residues. This CDR3 is CASSLGQTQYF. DNA of the CDR3: TGTGCCAGCAGTTTGGGTCAAACCCAGTACTTC.

The CDR3 sequence is CASSLIRDTTEAFF. The CDR3, as DNA: TGTGCCAGCAGCCTGATCCGGGATACCACTGAAGCTTTCTTT. J is TRBJ1-1 and V is TRBV5-4, with D unclear. Germline CDR1 reads SGHNT; CDR2 reads YYREEE (reference sequence). The V end lost 4 bases, the J end lost 4 bases, and 14 bases lay between the germline ends. The CDR3 has 14 residues.

The chain joins TRBV10-3 to TRBJ1-1, with D possibly being TRBD1 (5 bases). Germline V lookup: CDR1 ENHRY, CDR2 SYGVKD. V was trimmed by 7 bases and J by 2 bases, leaving 14 bases between them. The CDR3 spans 14 residues. The CDR3 bases are TGTGCCATCAAGGTCGCAGGGCTAAACACTGAAGCTTTCTTT. This translates into CAIKVAGLNTEAFF.

V is TRBV4-1 and J is TRBJ1-3, with a possible D match to TRBD1 (5 bases). Trimming took off 1 base at V and 8 bases at J, with 27 bases between the two ends. CDR3 size: 19 residues. Germline CDR1 is MGHRA and CDR2 is YSYEKL. The CDR3 region is CASSQGRGGVAIRRDTIYF. For the CDR3, the DNA is TGCGCCAGCAGCCAAGGGAGGGGTGGAGTGGCGATTCGTAGAGACACCATATATTTT.

The V gene is TRBV19, the J gene TRBJ1-2, with no clear D. Germline CDR1 is LNHDA and CDR2 is SQIVND (reference sequence). V lost 5 bases, J lost 8 bases, and 15 bases lay in between. CDR3 length: 13 amino acids. The CDR3 coding sequence is TGTGCCAGTAGTGGAGACTCGAGTAGGGGCTACACCTTC. Its protein is CASSGDSSRGYTF.